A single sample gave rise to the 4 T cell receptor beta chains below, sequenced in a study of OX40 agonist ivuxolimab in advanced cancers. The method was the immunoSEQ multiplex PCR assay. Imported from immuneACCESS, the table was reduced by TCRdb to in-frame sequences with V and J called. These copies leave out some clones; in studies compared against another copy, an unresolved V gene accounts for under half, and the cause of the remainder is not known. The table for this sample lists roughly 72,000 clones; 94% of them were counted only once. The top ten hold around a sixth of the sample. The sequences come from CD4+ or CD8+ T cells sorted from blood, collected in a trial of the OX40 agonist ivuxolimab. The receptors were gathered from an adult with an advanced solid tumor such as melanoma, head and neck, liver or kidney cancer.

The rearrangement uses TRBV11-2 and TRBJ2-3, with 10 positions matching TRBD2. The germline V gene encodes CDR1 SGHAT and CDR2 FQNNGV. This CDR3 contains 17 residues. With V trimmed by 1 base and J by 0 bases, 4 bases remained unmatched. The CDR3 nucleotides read TGTGCCAGCAGCTTAGGGACTAGCGGCCCTAGCACAGATACGCAGTATTTT. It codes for CASSLGTSGPSTDTQYF.

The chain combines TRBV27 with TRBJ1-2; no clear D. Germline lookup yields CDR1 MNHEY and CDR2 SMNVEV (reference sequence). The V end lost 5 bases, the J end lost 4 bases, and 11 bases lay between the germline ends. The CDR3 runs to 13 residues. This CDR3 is CASSPGSLYGYTF. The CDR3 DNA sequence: TGTGCCAGCAGTCCGGGATCGCTCTATGGCTACACCTTC.

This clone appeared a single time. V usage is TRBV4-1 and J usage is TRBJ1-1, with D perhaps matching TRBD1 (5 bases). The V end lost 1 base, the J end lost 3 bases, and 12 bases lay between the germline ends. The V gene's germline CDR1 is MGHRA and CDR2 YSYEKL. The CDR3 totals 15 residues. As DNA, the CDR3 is TGCGCCAGCAGCCAAGTTGGAGGGGTCGACACTGAAGCTTTCTTT. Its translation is CASSQVGGVDTEAFF.

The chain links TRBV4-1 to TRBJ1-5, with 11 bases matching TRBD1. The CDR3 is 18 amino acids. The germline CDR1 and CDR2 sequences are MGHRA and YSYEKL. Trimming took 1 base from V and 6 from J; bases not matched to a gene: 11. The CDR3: CASSQGYGTGGLIQPQHF. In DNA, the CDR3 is TGCGCCAGCAGCCAAGGGTATGGGACAGGGGGTCTGATTCAGCCCCAGCATTTT.